Below are 30 T cell receptor beta chains sequenced from a single sample in a study of memory CD4+ T cells and cytomegalovirus serostatus (dated by TCRdb to the late 2010s). Libraries were prepared through the immunoSEQ multiplex PCR assay. Imported from immuneACCESS, the table was reduced by TCRdb to in-frame sequences with V and J called. These copies leave out some clones; in studies compared against another copy, an unresolved V gene accounts for under half, and the cause of the remainder is not known. The sample table lists 85,000 to 100,000 clones, about 80% of them with a count of one. Jointly, the top ten make up about 4% of the sample. A FACSAria II was used to sort memory CD4+ T cells, defined as single viable CD3+CD4+CD8-CD45RO+ cells. Input material: memory CD4+ T cells from blood. The receptors were gathered from an adult in good health and CMV-seropositive.

Turning to this clone: The junction and the germline gene differ at one end; a read error may be behind it. This sequence joins TRBV5-4 and TRBJ1-1; no clear D. The germline gives CDR1 SGHNT, CDR2 YYREEE (reference sequence). This CDR3 has 19 amino acids. CDR3 sequence: CASSRKDVLGRRFDTEAFF. For the CDR3, the DNA is TGCGCCAGCAGCCGAAAGGATGTTTTAGGGAGGAGATTTGACACTGAAGCTTTCTTT.

This clone has just a few counts. V is TRBV5-1 and J is TRBJ1-1; D not resolved. The CDR3 is made up of 13 amino acids. CDR1 is SGHRS, CDR2 YFSETQ, per germline. Trimming stripped 5 bases from V and 6 bases from J, with 14 bases between. The CDR3 sequence: CASSSPNSAEAFF. The CDR3 DNA sequence: TGCGCCAGCAGTAGTCCCAATTCGGCTGAAGCTTTCTTT.

This chain links TRBV19 with TRBJ1-5; D is ambiguous. The germline V and J ends were trimmed by 3 bases and 4 bases, with 13 bases remaining between them. Germline V lookup: CDR1 LNHDA, CDR2 SQIVND (reference sequence). This CDR3 is built from 15 residues. The CDR3 reads CASSIVAEQNQPQHF. The CDR3 DNA reads as TGTGCCAGTAGTATTGTCGCGGAGCAAAATCAGCCCCAGCATTTT.

The chain has TRBV7-9 and TRBJ2-7; 9 nucleotides agree with TRBD2. This CDR3 region has 15 residues. Germline values: CDR1 SEHNR, CDR2 FQNEAQ (reference sequence). Trimming took 4 bases from V and 0 from J; bases not matched to a gene: 4. The CDR3 DNA reads TGTGCCAGCAGCTCCCGGACTAGCGCCTCCTACGAGCAGTACTTC. Translation gives CASSSRTSASYEQYF.

The V and J genes are TRBV11-2 and TRBJ2-7; TRBD2 might be the D (6 bases). The germline gives CDR1 SGHAT, CDR2 FQNNGV. CDR3 length: 14 residues. V lost 5 bases and J 9 bases, leaving 20 bases between the germline ends. In DNA form, the CDR3 reads TGTGCCAGCAGCACGACCGCTCGGGGGTCAGTGCAGTACTTC. This gives the protein CASSTTARGSVQYF.

The rearrangement links TRBV18 to TRBJ2-7, with a possible D match to TRBD2 (5 bases). The CDR3 sequence is 13 residues long. V was pared by 3 bases and J by 3 bases, with 9 bases between. Germline-derived CDR1 and CDR2 are KGHSH and LQKENI. The CDR3 coding sequence is TGTGCCAGCTCACCGGCGGCGGGCTACGAGCAGTACTTC. Protein: CASSPAAGYEQYF.

V gene TRBV28 combines with J gene TRBJ2-4; D is unclear. Germline CDR1 and CDR2: MDHEN and SYDVKM. V lost 7 bases to trimming and J lost 4 bases, with 20 bases between them. This CDR3 spans 16 amino acids. CDR3 DNA: TGTGCCAGCAAAAAATCCTTGCGAGGCCCAAAAAACATTCAGTACTTC. Protein product: CASKKSLRGPKNIQYF.

This clone came up a few times. This chain connects TRBV5-1 to TRBJ1-3, with D uncertain. The CDR3 spans 14 residues. Germline V CDR1 and CDR2: SGHRS, YFSETQ. V lost 2 bases to trimming and J lost 1 base, with 7 bases between them. The CDR3 region is CASSFDVSGNTIYF. CDR3 DNA sequence: TGCGCCAGCAGCTTTGATGTATCTGGAAACACCATATATTTT.

This clone was found a few times. The chain uses TRBV5-1 and TRBJ2-5; TRBD1 or TRBD2 may be the D gene (7 bases each). Per germline, CDR1 SGHRS and CDR2 YFSETQ. Between the trimmed V and J ends, which lost 4 bases and 4 bases, there was a span of 20 bases. The CDR3 runs to 16 residues. The CDR3 region has the DNA TGCGCCAGCAGCCTGGGGCTAGCAGGGGGGGGAGAGACCCAGTACTTC. Protein product: CASSLGLAGGGETQYF.

This clone came up once. This sequence joins TRBV9 and TRBJ2-1; the D gene is possibly TRBD1 (6 bases). Trimming stripped 4 bases from V and 1 base from J, with 12 bases between. Germline CDR1 reads SGDLS; CDR2 reads YYNGEE. The CDR3 is made up of 15 amino acids. The DNA of the CDR3 is TGTGCCAGCAGCATAAGGACAGCTTCCTACAATGAGCAGTTCTTC. Its protein is CASSIRTASYNEQFF.

The chain links TRBV19 to TRBJ1-1; weak D call: TRBD1 (5 bases). Germline V lookup: CDR1 LNHDA, CDR2 SQIVND (reference sequence). The V gene lost 5 bases and the J gene lost 3 bases, with 13 bases spanning the gap. The length of the CDR3 is 14 residues. CDR3 sequence reads: CASSGGRGYTEAFF. The CDR3 bases are TGTGCCAGTAGTGGGGGAAGGGGTTACACTGAAGCTTTCTTT.

This clone has more than one count but fewer than ten. The J gene is TRBJ1-3, the V gene TRBV28; no clear D gene. The CDR3 is made up of 14 amino acids. V was shortened by 3 bases and J by 0 bases, with 6 bases between the two germline ends. Per germline, CDR1 MDHEN and CDR2 SYDVKM. The CDR3 nucleotides are TGTGCCAGCAGTTTTCCTGGCTCTGGAAACACCATATATTTT. This gives the protein CASSFPGSGNTIYF.

In nucleotides, the CDR3 is TGTGCCAGTAGTTTAAAGGACAGGGGGCCCGAGCAGTACTTC. This encodes CASSLKDRGPEQYF. The J gene is TRBJ2-7, the V gene TRBV19; 11 nucleotides agree with TRBD1. Germline lookup yields CDR1 LNHDA and CDR2 SQIVND (reference sequence). The CDR3 totals 14 residues. The junction had 6 bases not matched to a gene; V was cut back by 5 bases and J by 6 bases.

The chain couples TRBV11-3 to TRBJ2-1; the match to TRBD2 covers 10 bases. Germline CDR1 reads SGHNT; CDR2 reads YENEEA. The V and J ends lost 6 bases and 8 bases, in that order; junction bases with no gene match: 10. CDR3 length equals 15 residues. The CDR3 nucleotides read TGTGCCAGCAGTCACGTTGGAGCGGGGGGGGATGAGCAGTTCTTC. It yields the protein CASSHVGAGGDEQFF.

The rearrangement links TRBV7-3 to TRBJ1-2; D is ambiguous. This CDR3 region has 15 residues. V gave up 5 bases and J gave up 3 bases, with 16 bases separating them. In germline, CDR1 is SGHTA, CDR2 FQGTGA. The CDR3 region is CASSPGPALYYGYTF. The CDR3 nucleotides read TGTGCCAGCAGCCCCGGGCCCGCCCTTTACTATGGCTACACCTTC.

This clone was recorded many times. This sequence joins TRBV7-3 and TRBJ1-1, with a possible D match to TRBD1 (5 bases). This CDR3 region has 15 residues. The V and J ends lost 5 bases and 1 base respectively, with 14 bases between them. CDR1 is SGHTA, CDR2 FQGTGA, per germline. The CDR3 DNA reads TGTGCCAGCAGCCAAGTAGGGGACCGGAACACTGAAGCTTTCTTT. It is translated as CASSQVGDRNTEAFF.

The genes are TRBV6-1 and TRBJ2-7; D is ambiguous. Germline loops: CDR1 MNHNS, CDR2 SASEGT. Trimming took 2 bases from V and 0 from J, leaving 14 bases between them. This CDR3 has 16 amino acids. This CDR3 is CASSEKVSLSSYEQYF. CDR3 nucleotides: TGTGCCAGCAGTGAAAAGGTCTCGCTGAGCTCCTACGAGCAGTACTTC.

This clone was observed a handful of times. V is TRBV19 and J is TRBJ1-1; D is unresolved. V was shortened by 5 bases and J by 1 base, with 11 bases between the two germline ends. The germline V gene encodes CDR1 LNHDA and CDR2 SQIVND (reference sequence). The CDR3 totals 14 residues. The CDR3 region is CASSLMDGNTEAFF. In DNA form, the CDR3 reads TGTGCCAGTAGTTTAATGGACGGGAACACTGAAGCTTTCTTT.

The chain carries TRBV28 and TRBJ1-4, with 7 positions matching TRBD1. This CDR3 has 14 amino acids. Per the germline V gene, CDR1 is MDHEN and CDR2 is SYDVKM. Germline trimming cut 6 bases from V and 5 bases from J; bases unmatched to any gene: 6. CDR3 DNA sequence: TGTGCCAGCAGCACGGGACAGTTGAATGAAAAACTGTTTTTT. It encodes CASSTGQLNEKLFF.

The chain couples TRBV15 to TRBJ2-5; 10 bases line up with TRBD2. The CDR3 runs to 16 residues. Germline CDR1 is LNHNV and CDR2 is YYDKDF (reference sequence). V lost 4 bases to trimming and J lost 2 bases; unmatched junction nucleotides: 7. The CDR3 protein is CATSKSGGVGQETQYF. Written as DNA, the CDR3 is TGTGCCACCAGCAAGAGCGGGGGGGTGGGGCAAGAGACCCAGTACTTC. Full variable domain (missing parts from reference TRBV15 and TRBJ2-5): DAMVIQNPRYQVTQFGKPVTLSCSQTLNHNVMYWYQQKSSQAPKLLFHYYDKDFNNEADTPDNFQSRRPNTSFCFLDIRSPGLGDTAMYLCATSKSGGVGQETQYFGPGTRLLVL.

This clone showed up just once. J is TRBJ1-2 and V is TRBV19, with a possible D match to TRBD1 (6 bases). The CDR3 consists of 14 residues. V lost 5 bases and J 3 bases, leaving 13 bases between the germline ends. Germline values: CDR1 LNHDA, CDR2 SQIVND (reference sequence). CDR3 protein: CASSSKQGYYGYTF. CDR3 in DNA: TGTGCCAGTAGTTCGAAACAGGGATACTATGGCTACACCTTC.

This clone appeared once. V is TRBV5-1 and J is TRBJ1-1; no clear D. The germline V gene encodes CDR1 SGHRS and CDR2 YFSETQ. The germline V and J ends were trimmed by 0 bases and 4 bases, with 16 bases remaining between them. The CDR3 has 16 amino acids. The CDR3 nucleotides are TGCGCCAGCAGCTTGGCCACGGGGTCGGTGGGCACTGAAGCTTTCTTT. This sequence encodes CASSLATGSVGTEAFF.

The chain has TRBV4-2 and TRBJ1-2; the D is unclear. Between the trimmed V and J ends, which lost 0 bases and 4 bases, there was a span of 6 bases. The CDR3 is 13 residues long. Germline lookup yields CDR1 LGHNA and CDR2 YNFKEQ. The CDR3 reads CASSQDNTYGYTF. DNA of the CDR3: TGTGCCAGCAGCCAAGATAACACCTATGGCTACACCTTC.

The chain carries TRBV7-9 and TRBJ2-1; D unresolved. CDR1 SEHNR and CDR2 FQNEAQ come from the germline V gene (reference sequence). V lost 1 base and J 6 bases, leaving 1 base between the germline ends. This CDR3 is built from 11 residues. The CDR3 here is CASSLVNEQFF. The CDR3 DNA reads TGTGCCAGCAGCTTAGTCAATGAGCAGTTCTTC.

The genes are TRBV18 and TRBJ2-7, with no clear D. There are 16 residues in the CDR3. V gave up 5 bases and J gave up 0 bases, with 17 bases separating them. Germline V gene sequence: CDR1 KGHSH, CDR2 LQKENI. CDR3 sequence: CASSTRWAESSYEQYF. The CDR3, as DNA: TGTGCCAGCTCAACACGCTGGGCGGAGAGCTCCTACGAGCAGTACTTC.

The J gene is TRBJ1-1, the V gene TRBV30; D unresolved. The germline V and J ends were trimmed by 2 bases and 1 base, with 26 bases remaining between them. Per the germline V gene, CDR1 is GTSNPN and CDR2 is SVGIG (reference sequence). This CDR3 is 19 amino acids long. The DNA of the CDR3 is TGTGCCTGGAGTTTCCCCTTCCCGAGCCCAGGAAGAAGGAACACTGAAGCTTTCTTT. Translation: CAWSFPFPSPGRRNTEAFF.

The chain links TRBV9 to TRBJ1-1; 7 bases match TRBD1. Germline CDR1 SGDLS, CDR2 YYNGEE. The CDR3 loop spans 15 amino acids. V was pared by 4 bases and J by 3 bases, with 9 bases of the junction left unmatched. The CDR3 DNA follows: TGTGCCAGCAGCCCTGGGACAGCTTCTTACACTGAAGCTTTCTTT. Translation gives CASSPGTASYTEAFF.

The CDR3 reads CASSPDRGRLVIDTQYF. The CDR3, as DNA: TGTGCCAGCAGCCCAGACAGGGGACGACTAGTTATAGATACGCAGTATTTT. V is TRBV28 and J is TRBJ2-3; 8 bases are shared with TRBD1. CDR3 length: 17 residues. V gave up 6 bases and J gave up 5 bases; unmatched junction bases: 16. The germline CDR1 and CDR2 sequences are MDHEN and SYDVKM.

J is TRBJ2-3 and V is TRBV7-9; 9 bases align to TRBD1. V shed 5 bases, J shed 3 bases, and the junction held 9 bases outside the gene matches. The germline V gene has CDR1 SEHNR and CDR2 FQNEAQ (reference sequence). The CDR3 totals 16 residues. CDR3 residues: CASSGEGQGWTDTQYF. CDR3 sequence (DNA): TGTGCCAGCAGCGGTGAGGGACAGGGATGGACAGATACGCAGTATTTT.

This clone was picked up one time. One end of the junction is discordant with germline, which a read error may explain. J is TRBJ2-1 and V is TRBV5-4, with 8 bases matching TRBD2. Looked up from germline, CDR1 is SGHNT and CDR2 is YYREEE (reference sequence). The CDR3 totals 15 residues. In nucleotides, the CDR3 is TGTGCCAGCGGCTTAACCGGGACTAGTCTCCCTGAGCAGTTCTTC. Encoded protein: CASGLTGTSLPEQFF.